The sequence of this T cell receptor beta chain was determined in a study of post-analysis software for immune sequencing data. Germline CDR1 and CDR2: SGHRS and YFSETQ. The CDR3 sequence is 15 residues long. With 0 bases removed from V and 3 bases from J, the gap between germline ends came to 12 bases. General observations from the study: Samples made in the same batch grouped tightly together by F measure. Compared with controls, patients had more of 4 to 6 TRBV segments, including TRBV5-6, TRBV5-1 and TRBV20-1. Relative to controls, patients with multiple sclerosis showed significantly lower normalized Chao1 diversity.

Included in the TCR beta cDNA libraries were unique molecular identifiers. Once roughly 0.9 to 10 million T cells were used, roughly 0.5 million cDNA molecules resulted. TCRdb passed the PCR reads through MiXCR, listing each CDR3 protein once. The sample has about 540,000 distinct CDR3 sequences, around 36% seen once; the top ten hold approximately 5.4%. Notes on this clonotype: Its antigen remains unidentified.

The sequence was obtained from a girl under 18 with multiple sclerosis. Sequenced sample: blood. J is TRBJ1-1 and V is TRBV5-1; D is undetermined. CDR3 residues: CASSLDTSEDTEAFF. DNA for the CDR3: TGCGCCAGCAGCTTGGACACATCCGAAGACACTGAAGCTTTCTTT.